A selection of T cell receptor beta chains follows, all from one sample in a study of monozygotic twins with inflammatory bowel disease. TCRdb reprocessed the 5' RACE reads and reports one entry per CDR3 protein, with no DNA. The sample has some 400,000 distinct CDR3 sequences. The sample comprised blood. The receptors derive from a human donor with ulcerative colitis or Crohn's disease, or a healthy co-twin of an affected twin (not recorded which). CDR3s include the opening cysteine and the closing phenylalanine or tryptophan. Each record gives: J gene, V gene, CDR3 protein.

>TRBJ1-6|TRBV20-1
CSAGTANSPLHF
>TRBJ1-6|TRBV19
CASKTDSAVGPLHF
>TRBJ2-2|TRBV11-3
CASRGRSAGELFF
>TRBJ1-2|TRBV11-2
CASSSLTQTTEHGYTF
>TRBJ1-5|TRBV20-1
CSAQGGTVNQPQHF
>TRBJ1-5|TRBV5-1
CASSLGPGGFSNQPQHF
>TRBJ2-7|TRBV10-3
CAISDLSGPSSYEQYF
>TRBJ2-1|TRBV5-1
CASSAEGQGFGEQFF
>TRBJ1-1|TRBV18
CASSPKTGSTEAFF
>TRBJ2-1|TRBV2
CASRARNPLGAYNEQFF
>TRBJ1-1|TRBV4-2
CASSQGARGSAEAFF
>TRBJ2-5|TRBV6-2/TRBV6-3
CASSYYSFQETQYF
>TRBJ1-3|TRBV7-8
CASSLRDRVSGNTIYF
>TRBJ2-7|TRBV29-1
CSVGGEWDRAYEQYF
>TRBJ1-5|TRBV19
CASSIRQGSQPQHF
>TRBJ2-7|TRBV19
CASSIEDRGSYEQYF
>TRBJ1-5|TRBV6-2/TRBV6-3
CASSSNVRGANLNQPQHF
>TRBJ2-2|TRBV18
CASSHSGTSSGELFF
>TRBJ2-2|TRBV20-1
CSAMAANTGELFF
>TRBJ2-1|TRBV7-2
CASSSRSGNEQFF
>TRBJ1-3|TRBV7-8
CASSLGRKTGNTIYF
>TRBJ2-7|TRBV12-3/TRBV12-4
CASRGRSSYEQYF
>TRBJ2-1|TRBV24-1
CATSDTGSETYNEQFF
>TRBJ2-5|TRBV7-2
CASSFHHSGGLETQNF
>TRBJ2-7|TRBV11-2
CASSLDPMGEQYF
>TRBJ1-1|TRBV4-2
CASSQVGQMNTEAFF
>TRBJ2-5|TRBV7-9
CASSGGRGETQYF
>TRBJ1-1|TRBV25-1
CASSFQGGNTEAFF
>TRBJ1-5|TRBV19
CASSIPGSYQPQHF
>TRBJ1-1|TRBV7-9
CASSQDPLANTEAFF
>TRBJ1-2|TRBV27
CASGPQGISYYGYTF
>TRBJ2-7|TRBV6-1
CASSKPGIAGEQYF
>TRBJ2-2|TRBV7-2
CASSWAGVGDTGELFF
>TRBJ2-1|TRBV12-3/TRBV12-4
CASSLDGGPPNEQFF
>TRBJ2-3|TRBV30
CAWSPTSGTQYF
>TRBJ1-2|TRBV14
CASSLKGLNYGYTF
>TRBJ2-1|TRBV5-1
CASSRGTDGYNEQFF
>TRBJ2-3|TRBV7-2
CASSLSTGFSDTQYF
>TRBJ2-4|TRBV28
CASSFSPPGSIAKNIQYF
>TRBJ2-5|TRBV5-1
CASSFRGSQETQYF
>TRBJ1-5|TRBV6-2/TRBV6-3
CASSYSRAMGNQPQHF
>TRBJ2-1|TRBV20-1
CSASHRAFAYNEQFF
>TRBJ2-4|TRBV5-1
CASSVGQSQNIQYF
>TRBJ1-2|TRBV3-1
CASSQGASGGYTF
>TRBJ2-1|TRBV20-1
CSARDLGTSGANSYNEQFF